These T cell receptor beta chains were read from a single sample in a study of shared clonotypes between healthy human individuals. TCRdb's table, derived via immunoSEQ multiplex PCR, lists solely in-frame clones and lacks some. This table has hundreds of thousands of clones, roughly 95% appearing once. Sequences were obtained from naive CD8+ T cells sorted from blood. These TCRs come from a young woman in good health. Both conserved end residues are part of each CDR3. D genes are given only for firm matches. For some rows the clone size is stated as once, few or many, or as a class when expanded; others skip it.

j_call v_call d_call clone_size cdr3_aa cdr3_nt
TRBJ2-5 TRBV4-1 . . CASSRSSQGGETQYF TGCGCCAGCAGCCGATCATCGCAAGGGGGAGAGACCCAGTACTTC
TRBJ2-2 TRBV4-1 . . CASNTGPNTGELFF TGCGCCAGCAATACCGGCCCGAACACCGGGGAGCTGTTTTTT
TRBJ2-7 TRBV2 TRBD1 . CASSGPTGFTGEQYF TGTGCCAGCAGCGGACCGACAGGGTTCACGGGGGAGCAGTACTTC
TRBJ2-7 TRBV11-3 TRBD1 . CASSPGQGFDEQYF TGTGCCAGCAGCCCGGGACAGGGATTCGACGAGCAGTACTTC
TRBJ2-3 TRBV2 . . CATEVLGTDTQYF TGTGCCACCGAGGTGCTGGGCACAGATACGCAGTATTTT
TRBJ2-4 TRBV1 . . CTSSGVLAKNIQYF TGCACCAGCAGCGGTGTTCTAGCCAAAAACATTCAGTACTTC
TRBJ1-1 TRBV7-9 . . CASSHPTRGSTEAFF TGTGCCAGCAGCCATCCGACCAGGGGTTCCACTGAAGCTTTCTTT
TRBJ2-2 TRBV5-1 TRBD2 . CASGRGSDTGELFF TGCGCCAGTGGGAGGGGAAGCGACACCGGGGAGCTGTTTTTT
TRBJ1-1 TRBV2 . . CASSEWHSPPNTEAFF TGTGCCAGCAGTGAATGGCACAGCCCTCCAAACACTGAAGCTTTCTTT
TRBJ1-1 TRBV9 TRBD1 . CASSVDRGTGGNTEAFF TGTGCCAGCAGCGTAGATAGAGGGACAGGGGGAAACACTGAAGCTTTCTTT
TRBJ1-4 TRBV6-1 . . CASSEGAGLAEKLFF TGTGCCAGCAGTGAAGGTGCAGGGTTGGCTGAAAAACTGTTTTTT
TRBJ1-1 TRBV29-1 . once CSVEFGGMNTEAFF TGCAGCGTTGAATTTGGGGGAATGAACACTGAAGCTTTCTTT
TRBJ2-3 TRBV28 TRBD2 . CASSLVAGENNWPDTQYF TGTGCCAGCAGTTTAGTAGCGGGAGAAAACAATTGGCCAGATACGCAGTATTTT
TRBJ1-5 TRBV27 TRBD1 . CASSSSKDRGLASNQPQHF TGTGCCAGCAGTTCCTCAAAGGACAGGGGGCTCGCTAGCAATCAGCCCCAGCATTTT
TRBJ2-7 TRBV19 TRBD2 . CASSSLPKTSGSYEQYF TGTGCCAGTAGTAGCCTACCTAAGACTAGCGGCTCCTACGAGCAGTACTTC
TRBJ1-4 TRBV28 TRBD1 . CASSLGRGLINEKLFF TGTGCCAGCAGTTTAGGCAGGGGGTTGATTAATGAAAAACTGTTTTTT
TRBJ2-7 TRBV19 . . CASSIEGTSYEQYF TGTGCTAGTAGTATTGAGGGGACGTCATACGAGCAGTACTTC
TRBJ2-7 TRBV28 . . CASSEHYYEQYF TGTGCCAGCAGCGAACATTACTACGAGCAGTACTTC
TRBJ2-7 TRBV27 . . CASSPYGSPTGQQYF TGTGCCAGCAGTCCATACGGCTCCCCAACAGGGCAACAGTACTTC
TRBJ1-5 TRBV27 . . CASGVGNQPQHF TGTGCCAGCGGGGTTGGCAATCAGCCCCAGCATTTT
TRBJ1-5 TRBV28 . . CASSLVDNQPQHF TGTGCCAGCAGTTTAGTGGACAATCAGCCCCAGCATTTT
TRBJ2-7 TRBV5-4 TRBD1 . CASTHPGTGHEQYF TGTGCCAGCACCCATCCCGGGACAGGCCACGAGCAGTACTTC
TRBJ2-2 TRBV9 . . CASSRAGSNTGELFF TGTGCCAGCAGCCGAGCGGGCTCGAACACCGGGGAGCTGTTTTTT
TRBJ2-3 TRBV4-1 . . CASSQEGQTDTQYF TGCGCCAGCAGCCAAGAAGGTCAAACAGATACGCAGTATTTT
TRBJ2-2 TRBV27 . once CASSSIANTGELFF TGTGCCAGCAGTTCCATCGCGAACACCGGGGAGCTGTTTTTT
TRBJ2-7 TRBV5-6 . . CASSLGYTRGSQYF TGTGCCAGCAGCTTGGGTTACACGCGGGGTTCGCAGTACTTC
TRBJ2-2 TRBV6-1 . . CASSAQGNTGELFF TGTGCCAGCAGTGCACAGGGGAACACCGGGGAGCTGTTTTTT
TRBJ2-1 TRBV28 . . CASSLGQGYDEQFF TGTGCCAGCAGTTTAGGGCAGGGTTATGATGAGCAGTTCTTC
TRBJ1-4 TRBV5-1 TRBD1 . CASSADRVVNEKLFF TGCGCCAGCAGCGCGGACAGGGTGGTTAATGAAAAACTGTTTTTT
TRBJ2-5 TRBV28 . . CASAGRSSQYF TGTGCCAGCGCGGGCAGGTCGTCCCAGTACTTC
TRBJ1-6 TRBV27 TRBD1 . CASSSGTGDRALHF TGTGCCAGCAGTTCCGGGACAGGGGATAGGGCCCTCCACTTT
TRBJ2-1 TRBV6-4 . . CASSDSLSGRYNEQFF TGTGCCAGCAGTGACTCGCTGTCAGGAAGGTACAATGAGCAGTTCTTC